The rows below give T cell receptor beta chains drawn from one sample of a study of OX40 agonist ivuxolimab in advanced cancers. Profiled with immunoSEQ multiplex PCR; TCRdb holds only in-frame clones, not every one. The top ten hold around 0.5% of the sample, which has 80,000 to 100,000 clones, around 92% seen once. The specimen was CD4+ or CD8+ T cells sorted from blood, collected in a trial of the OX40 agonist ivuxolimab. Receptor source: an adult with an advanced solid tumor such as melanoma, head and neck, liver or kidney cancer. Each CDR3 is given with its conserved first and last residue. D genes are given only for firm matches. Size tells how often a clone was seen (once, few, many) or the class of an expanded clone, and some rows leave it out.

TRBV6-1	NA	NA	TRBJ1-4	CASSDLRTTADEKLFF	TGTGCCAGCAGTGACTTAAGGACAACAGCGGATGAAAAACTGTTTTTT
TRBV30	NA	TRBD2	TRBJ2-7	CAWSGRDYSYEQYF	TGTGCCTGGAGTGGCCGGGACTATTCCTACGAGCAGTACTTC
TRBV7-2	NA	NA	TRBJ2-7	CASSFVPGASYEQYF	TGTGCCAGCAGCTTTGTACCGGGGGCCTCCTACGAGCAGTACTTC
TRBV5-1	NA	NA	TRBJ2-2	CASSLPYQQFRELFF	TGCGCCAGCAGCCTCCCCTACCAACAGTTCCGGGAGCTGTTTTTT
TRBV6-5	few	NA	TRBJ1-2	CASKISEQNYGYTF	TGTGCCAGCAAAATCTCCGAGCAAAACTATGGCTACACCTTC
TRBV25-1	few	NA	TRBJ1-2	CASSEGGGYGYTF	TGTGCCAGCAGTGAGGGGGGCGGGTATGGCTACACCTTC
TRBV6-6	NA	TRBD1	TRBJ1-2	CASSYGTGAPNYGYTF	TGTGCCAGCAGTTACGGGACAGGGGCGCCTAACTATGGCTACACCTTC
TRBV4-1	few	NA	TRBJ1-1	CASSQGTLTEAFF	TGCGCCAGCAGCCAGGGGACATTAACTGAAGCTTTCTTT
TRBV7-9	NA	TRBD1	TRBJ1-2	CASSLAQGAGGYTF	TGTGCCAGCAGCTTGGCACAGGGGGCTGGAGGCTACACCTTC
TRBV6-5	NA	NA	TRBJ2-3	CASSLTLTDTQYF	TGTGCCAGCAGCCTGACTCTCACAGATACGCAGTATTTT
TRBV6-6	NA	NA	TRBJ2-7	CASSSRLYEQYF	TGTGCCAGCAGTTCCCGACTCTACGAGCAGTACTTC
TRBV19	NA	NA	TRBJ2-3	CASSESPDTQYF	TGTGCCAGTAGCGAGTCCCCTGATACGCAGTATTTT
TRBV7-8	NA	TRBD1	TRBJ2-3	CASSLGTGGPDTQYF	TGTGCCAGCAGCTTAGGGACAGGGGGCCCAGATACGCAGTATTTT
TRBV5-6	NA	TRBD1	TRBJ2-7	CASSPQGLGTYEQYF	TGTGCCAGCAGCCCACAGGGGTTAGGGACCTACGAGCAGTACTTC
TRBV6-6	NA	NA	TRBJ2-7	CASSYDVGGEQYF	TGTGCCAGCAGTTACGACGTGGGGGGCGAGCAGTACTTC
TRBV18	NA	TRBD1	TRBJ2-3	CASSRDRGSLTTDTQYF	TGTGCCAGCTCACGGGACAGGGGGTCCCTCACCACAGATACGCAGTATTTT
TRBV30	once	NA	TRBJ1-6	CAWSVQGDSPLHF	TGTGCCTGGAGTGTTCAGGGTGATTCACCCCTCCACTTT
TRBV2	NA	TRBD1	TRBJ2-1	CASSRTGAVDNEQFF	TGTGCCAGCAGCAGGACAGGGGCAGTGGACAATGAGCAGTTCTTC
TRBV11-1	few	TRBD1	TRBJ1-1	CASSARQGVRRTTEAFF	TGTGCCAGCAGCGCACGACAGGGGGTAAGGCGAACTACTGAAGCTTTCTTT
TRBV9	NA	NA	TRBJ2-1	CASSVSGLDNEQFF	TGTGCCAGCAGCGTTTCGGGACTCGATAATGAGCAGTTCTTC
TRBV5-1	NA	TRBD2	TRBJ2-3	CASRGGGSTDTQYF	TGCGCCAGCAGAGGCGGGGGGTCCACAGATACGCAGTATTTT
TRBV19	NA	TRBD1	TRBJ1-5	CASSIGLTGGNNQPQHF	TGTGCCAGTAGTATAGGATTGACAGGGGGGAACAATCAGCCCCAGCATTTT
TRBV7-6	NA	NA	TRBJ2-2	CASSVSLATGELFF	TGTGCCAGCAGCGTAAGCCTAGCCACCGGGGAGCTGTTTTTT
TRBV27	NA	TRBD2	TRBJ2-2	CASSSLAGVGTGELFF	TGTGCCAGCAGTTCACTAGCGGGAGTAGGAACCGGGGAGCTGTTTTTT
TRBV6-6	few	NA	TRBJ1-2	CASSEDSKTYGYTF	TGTGCCAGCAGCGAGGACAGTAAGACATATGGCTACACCTTC
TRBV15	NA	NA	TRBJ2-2	CATRGSGTGELFF	TGTGCCACCAGGGGGTCAGGCACCGGGGAGCTGTTTTTT
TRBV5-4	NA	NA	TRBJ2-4	CASSSPGSDIQYF	TGTGCCAGCAGCTCCCCAGGATCTGACATTCAGTACTTC
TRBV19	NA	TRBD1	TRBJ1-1	CASSTTGAGTEAFF	TGTGCCAGTAGTACCACAGGGGCCGGCACTGAAGCTTTCTTT
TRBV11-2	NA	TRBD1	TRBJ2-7	CASRRQGYYEQYF	TGTGCCAGCAGGAGACAGGGTTACTACGAGCAGTACTTC
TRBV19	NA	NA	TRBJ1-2	CASSIAQGVGYTF	TGTGCCAGTAGCATAGCACAGGGAGTTGGCTACACCTTC
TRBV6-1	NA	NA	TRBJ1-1	CASTIGRPNTEAFF	TGTGCCAGCACCATTGGGCGCCCGAACACTGAAGCTTTCTTT
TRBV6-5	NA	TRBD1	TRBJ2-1	CASSGQGAYNEQFF	TGTGCCAGCAGTGGGCAGGGGGCCTACAATGAGCAGTTCTTC
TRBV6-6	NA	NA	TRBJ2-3	CASSYSSDTQYF	TGTGCCAGCAGTTACTCATCAGATACGCAGTATTTT
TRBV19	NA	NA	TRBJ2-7	CASSIYKGVYEQYF	TGTGCCAGTAGTATATATAAAGGAGTTTACGAGCAGTACTTC
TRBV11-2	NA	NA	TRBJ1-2	CASRRRGVDYGYTF	TGTGCCAGCAGACGACGGGGGGTCGACTATGGCTACACCTTC
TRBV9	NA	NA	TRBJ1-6	CASSPHGGAPTPLHF	TGTGCCAGCAGCCCCCATGGAGGGGCCCCAACACCCCTCCACTTT
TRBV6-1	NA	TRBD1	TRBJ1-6	CASRETGGDPYNSPLHF	TGTGCCAGCAGGGAAACAGGGGGCGATCCCTATAATTCACCCCTCCACTTT
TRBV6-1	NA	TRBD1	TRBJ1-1	CAISDDLGQGKGTEAFF	TGTGCCATCAGTGATGACCTGGGACAGGGGAAGGGCACTGAAGCTTTCTTT
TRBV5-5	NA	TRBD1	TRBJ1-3	CASSLRTGGLSGNTIYF	TGTGCCAGCAGCTTAAGGACAGGGGGGCTCTCTGGAAACACCATATATTTT
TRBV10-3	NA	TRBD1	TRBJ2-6	CAIMPDRAGANVLTF	TGTGCCATCATGCCAGACAGGGCTGGGGCCAACGTCCTGACTTTC
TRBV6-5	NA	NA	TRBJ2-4	CASSSQNIQYF	TGTGCCAGCAGTAGCCAAAACATTCAGTACTTC
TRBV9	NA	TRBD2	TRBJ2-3	CASSVAGLAGGTDTQYF	TGTGCCAGCAGCGTAGCGGGACTAGCGGGGGGCACAGATACGCAGTATTTT
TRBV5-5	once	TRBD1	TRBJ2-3	CASSFGQGTDTQYF	TGTGCCAGCAGCTTCGGACAGGGCACAGATACGCAGTATTTT
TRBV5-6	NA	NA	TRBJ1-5	CASSSWGGMSNQPQHF	TGTGCCAGCAGCTCGTGGGGGGGAATGAGCAATCAGCCCCAGCATTTT
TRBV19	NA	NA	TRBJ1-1	CASSQQMGGPNTEAFF	TGTGCCAGTAGCCAGCAGATGGGGGGACCGAACACTGAAGCTTTCTTT
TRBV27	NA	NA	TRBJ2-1	CASSLTRTLARQGNEQFF	TGTGCCAGCAGTTTAACCCGCACTCTAGCGCGGCAGGGCAATGAGCAGTTCTTC
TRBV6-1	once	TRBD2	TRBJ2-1	CASSLGGTSVHEQFF	TGTGCCAGCAGTCTCGGGGGGACTAGCGTCCATGAGCAGTTCTTC
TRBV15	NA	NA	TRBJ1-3	CATSRGPYAFSGNTIYF	TGTGCCACCAGCAGAGGGCCCTACGCTTTCTCTGGAAACACCATATATTTT
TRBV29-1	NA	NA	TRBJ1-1	CSVSKGVDTEAFF	TGCAGCGTTTCGAAGGGAGTAGACACTGAAGCTTTCTTT
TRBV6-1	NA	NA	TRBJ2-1	CASSESGRGVNEQFF	TGTGCCAGCAGTGAATCGGGCCGAGGAGTCAATGAGCAGTTCTTC
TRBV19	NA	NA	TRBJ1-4	CASSIGGFATFEKLFF	TGTGCCAGTAGTATTGGAGGTTTTGCTACTTTTGAAAAACTGTTTTTT
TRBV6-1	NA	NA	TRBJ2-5	CASSAATGVGGQETQYF	TGTGCCAGCAGTGCAGCCACAGGGGTCGGAGGGCAAGAGACCCAGTACTTC
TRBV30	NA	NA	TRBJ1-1	CAWSVLGGFGAFF	TGTGCCTGGAGTGTATTAGGGGGGTTTGGAGCTTTCTTT
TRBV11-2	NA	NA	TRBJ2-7	CASSLPQDFYEQYF	TGTGCCAGCAGCTTACCACAGGACTTCTACGAGCAGTACTTC
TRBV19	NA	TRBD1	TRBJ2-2	CASSLGTGNGELFF	TGTGCCAGTAGTCTCGGGACAGGGAACGGGGAGCTGTTTTTT